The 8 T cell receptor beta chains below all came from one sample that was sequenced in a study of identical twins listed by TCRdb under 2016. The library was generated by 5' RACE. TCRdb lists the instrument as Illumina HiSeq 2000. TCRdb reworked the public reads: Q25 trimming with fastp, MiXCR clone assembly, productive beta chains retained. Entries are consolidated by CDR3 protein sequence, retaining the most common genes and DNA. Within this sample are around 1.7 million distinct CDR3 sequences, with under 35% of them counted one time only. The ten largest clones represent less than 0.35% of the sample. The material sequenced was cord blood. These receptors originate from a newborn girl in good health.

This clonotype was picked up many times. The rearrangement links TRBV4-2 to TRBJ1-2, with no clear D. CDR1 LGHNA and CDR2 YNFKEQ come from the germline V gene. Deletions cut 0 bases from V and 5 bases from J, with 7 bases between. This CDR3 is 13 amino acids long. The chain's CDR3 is CASSQETAYGYTF. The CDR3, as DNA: TGTGCCAGCAGCCAAGAGACCGCTTATGGCTACACCTTC.

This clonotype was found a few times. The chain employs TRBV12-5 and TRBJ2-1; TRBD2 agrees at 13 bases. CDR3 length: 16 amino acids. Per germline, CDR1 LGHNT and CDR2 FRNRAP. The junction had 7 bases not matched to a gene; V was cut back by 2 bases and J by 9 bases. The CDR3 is CASGLILAGGYSEQFF. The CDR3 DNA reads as TGTGCTAGTGGTTTGATACTAGCGGGGGGGTATAGTGAGCAGTTCTTC.

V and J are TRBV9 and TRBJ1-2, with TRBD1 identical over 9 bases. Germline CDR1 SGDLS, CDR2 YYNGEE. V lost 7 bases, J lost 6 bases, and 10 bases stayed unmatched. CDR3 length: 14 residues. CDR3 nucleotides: TGTGCCAGCCGTCCCGGGACAGGGTTCCATGGCTACACCTTC. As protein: CASRPGTGFHGYTF.

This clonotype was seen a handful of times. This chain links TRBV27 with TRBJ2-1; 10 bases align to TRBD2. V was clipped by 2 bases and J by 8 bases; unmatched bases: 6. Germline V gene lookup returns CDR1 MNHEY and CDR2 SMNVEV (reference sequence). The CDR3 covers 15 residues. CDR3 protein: CASSLLAGDGYEQFF. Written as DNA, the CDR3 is TGTGCCAGCAGTTTACTAGCGGGGGATGGGTATGAGCAGTTCTTC.

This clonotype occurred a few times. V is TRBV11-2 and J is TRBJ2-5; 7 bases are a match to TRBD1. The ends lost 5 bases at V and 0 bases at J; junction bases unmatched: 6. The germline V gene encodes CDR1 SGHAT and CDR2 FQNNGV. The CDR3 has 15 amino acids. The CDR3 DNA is TGTGCCAGCAGCGGAGGACAGGCGTACCAAGAGACCCAGTACTTC. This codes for CASSGGQAYQETQYF.

The CDR3 sequence: CASRLGQGAFF. As DNA, the CDR3 is TGTGCCAGCAGACTAGGACAGGGAGCTTTCTTT. This chain uses TRBV28 with TRBJ1-1, with 8 bases aligning to TRBD1. This CDR3 has 11 amino acids. Per germline, CDR1 MDHEN and CDR2 SYDVKM. V lost 6 bases to trimming and J lost 10 bases; unmatched junction nucleotides: 4.

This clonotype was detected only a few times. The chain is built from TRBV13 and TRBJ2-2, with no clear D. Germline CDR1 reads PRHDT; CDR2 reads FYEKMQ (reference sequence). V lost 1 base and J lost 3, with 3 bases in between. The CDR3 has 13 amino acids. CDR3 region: CASSLEDTGELFF. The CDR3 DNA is TGTGCCAGCAGCTTAGAGGACACCGGGGAGCTGTTTTTT.

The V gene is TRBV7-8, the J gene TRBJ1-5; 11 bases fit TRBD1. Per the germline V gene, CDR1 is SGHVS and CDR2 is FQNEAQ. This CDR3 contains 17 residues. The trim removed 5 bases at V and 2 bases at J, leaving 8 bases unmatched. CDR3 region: CASSTIPGQGGNQPQHF. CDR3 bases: TGTGCCAGCAGCACAATCCCGGGACAGGGGGGCAATCAGCCCCAGCATTTT.